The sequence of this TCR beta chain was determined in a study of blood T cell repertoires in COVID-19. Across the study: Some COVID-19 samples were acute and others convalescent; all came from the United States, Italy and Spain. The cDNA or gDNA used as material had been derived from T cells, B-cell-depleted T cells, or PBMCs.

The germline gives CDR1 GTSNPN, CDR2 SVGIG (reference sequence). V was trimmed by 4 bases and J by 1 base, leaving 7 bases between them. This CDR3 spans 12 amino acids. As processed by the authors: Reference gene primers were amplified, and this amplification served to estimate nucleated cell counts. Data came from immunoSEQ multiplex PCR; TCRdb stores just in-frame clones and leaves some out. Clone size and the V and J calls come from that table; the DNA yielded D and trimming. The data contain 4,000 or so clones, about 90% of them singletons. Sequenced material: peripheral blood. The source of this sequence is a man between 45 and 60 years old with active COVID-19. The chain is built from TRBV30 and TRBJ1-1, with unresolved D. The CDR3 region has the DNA TGTGCCTGGACCCCAGGGAACACTGAAGCTTTCTTT. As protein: CAWTPGNTEAFF.